This T cell receptor (beta chain) was profiled in a study of blood T cell repertoires in COVID-19. The CDR3 extends over 12 amino acids. Per the germline V gene, CDR1 is SQVTM and CDR2 is ANQGSEA. V lost 2 bases, J lost 5 bases, and 9 bases lay in between. Assay used: immunoSEQ multiplex PCR; TCRdb lists only in-frame clones, some missing. The table has 60,000 to 90,000 clones, roughly 84% seen once. What was sequenced was peripheral blood. This TCR was sampled from a woman aged 45-59 years with acute or convalescent COVID-19. The V call is TRBV29-1, the J call TRBJ2-5; D ambiguous. CDR3 sequence: CSVEPPNETQYF. The CDR3 region has the DNA TGCAGCGTTGAACCTCCTAACGAGACCCAGTACTTC.